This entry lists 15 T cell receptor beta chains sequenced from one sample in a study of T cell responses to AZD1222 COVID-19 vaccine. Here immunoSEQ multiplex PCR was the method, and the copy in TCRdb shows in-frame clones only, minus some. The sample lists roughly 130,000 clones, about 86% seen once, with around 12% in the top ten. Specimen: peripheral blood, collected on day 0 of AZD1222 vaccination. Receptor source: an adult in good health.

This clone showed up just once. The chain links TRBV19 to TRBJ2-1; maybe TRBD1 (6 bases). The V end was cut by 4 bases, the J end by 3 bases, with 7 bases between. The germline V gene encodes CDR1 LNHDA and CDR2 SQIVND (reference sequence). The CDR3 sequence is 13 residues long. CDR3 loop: CASSTGVYNEQFF. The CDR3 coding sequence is TGTGCCAGTAGTACAGGGGTCTACAATGAGCAGTTCTTC.

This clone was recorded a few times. The CDR3 sequence is CASSPLGVGDTEAFF. CDR3 sequence (DNA): TGTGCCAGCAGCCCGCTAGGGGTGGGGGACACTGAAGCTTTCTTT. The chain couples TRBV5-6 to TRBJ1-1, with D possibly being TRBD1 (5 bases). From germline, CDR1 is SGHDT and CDR2 YYEEEE. V gave up 4 bases and J gave up 3 bases, with 16 bases separating them. This CDR3 contains 15 residues.

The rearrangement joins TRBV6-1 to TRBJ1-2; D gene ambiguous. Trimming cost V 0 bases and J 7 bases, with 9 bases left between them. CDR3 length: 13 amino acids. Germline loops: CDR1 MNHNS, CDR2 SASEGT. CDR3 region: CASSEANSVGYTF. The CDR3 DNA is TGTGCCAGCAGTGAAGCAAACAGCGTTGGCTACACCTTC.

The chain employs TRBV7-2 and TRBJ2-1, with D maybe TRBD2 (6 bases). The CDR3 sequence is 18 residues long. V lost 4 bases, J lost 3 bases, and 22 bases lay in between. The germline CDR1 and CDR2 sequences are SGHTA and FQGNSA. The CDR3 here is CASSYEGSARGGYNEQFF. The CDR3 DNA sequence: TGTGCCAGCAGCTATGAGGGGAGTGCGCGGGGCGGCTACAATGAGCAGTTCTTC. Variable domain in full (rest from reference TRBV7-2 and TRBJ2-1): GAGVSQSPSNKVTEKGKDVELRCDPISGHTALYWYRQSLGQGLEFLIYFQGNSAPDKSGLPSDRFSAERTGGSVSTLTIQRTQQEDSAVYLCASSYEGSARGGYNEQFFGPGTRLTVL.

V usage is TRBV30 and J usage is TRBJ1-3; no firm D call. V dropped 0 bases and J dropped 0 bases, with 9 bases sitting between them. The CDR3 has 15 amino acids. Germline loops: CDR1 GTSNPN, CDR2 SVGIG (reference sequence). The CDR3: CAWSVSGNSGNTIYF. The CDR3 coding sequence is TGTGCCTGGAGTGTGTCAGGAAACTCTGGAAACACCATATATTTT.

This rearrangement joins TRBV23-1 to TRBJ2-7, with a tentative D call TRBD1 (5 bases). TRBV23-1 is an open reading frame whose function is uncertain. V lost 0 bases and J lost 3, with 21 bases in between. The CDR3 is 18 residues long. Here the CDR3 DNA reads TGCGCCAGCAGTCAATCGGTGGCAGGGCCCATTCGGATCTACGAGCAGTACTTC. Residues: CASSQSVAGPIRIYEQYF.

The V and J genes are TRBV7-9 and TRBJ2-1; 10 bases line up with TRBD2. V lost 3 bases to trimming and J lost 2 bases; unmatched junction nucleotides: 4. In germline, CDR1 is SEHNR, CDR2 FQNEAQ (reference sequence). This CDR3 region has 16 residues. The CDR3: CASSFIAGGTYNEQFF. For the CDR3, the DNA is TGTGCCAGCAGCTTTATAGCGGGAGGAACCTACAATGAGCAGTTCTTC.

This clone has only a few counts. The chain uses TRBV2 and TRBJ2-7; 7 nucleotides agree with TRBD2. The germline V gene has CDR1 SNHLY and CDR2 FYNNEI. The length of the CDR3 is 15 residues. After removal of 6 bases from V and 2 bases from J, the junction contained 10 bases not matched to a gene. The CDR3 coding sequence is TGTGCCAGCAGCGGGAGGACCCCGAGCCCCTACGAGCAGTACTTC. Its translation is CASSGRTPSPYEQYF.

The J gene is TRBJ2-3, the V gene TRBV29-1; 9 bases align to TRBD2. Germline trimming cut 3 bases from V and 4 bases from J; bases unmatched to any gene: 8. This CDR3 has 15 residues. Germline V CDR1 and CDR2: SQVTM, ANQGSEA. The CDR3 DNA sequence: TGCAGCGTTGATTCGGCGGGGGGGCTTTCAGATACGCAGTATTTT. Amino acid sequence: CSVDSAGGLSDTQYF.

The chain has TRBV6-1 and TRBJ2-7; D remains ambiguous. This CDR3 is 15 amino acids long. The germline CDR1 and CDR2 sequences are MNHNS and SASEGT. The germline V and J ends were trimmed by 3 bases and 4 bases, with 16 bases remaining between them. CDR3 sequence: CASSDPMSDNYEQYF. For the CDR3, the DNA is TGTGCCAGCAGTGACCCGATGTCTGACAATTACGAGCAGTACTTC.

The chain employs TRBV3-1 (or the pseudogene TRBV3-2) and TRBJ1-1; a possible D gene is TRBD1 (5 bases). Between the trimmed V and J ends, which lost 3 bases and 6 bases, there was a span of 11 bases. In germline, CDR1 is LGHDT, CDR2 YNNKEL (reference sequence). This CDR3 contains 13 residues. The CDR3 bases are TGTGCCAGCAGCCAGGGGCGCAGCCCTGAAGCTTTCTTT. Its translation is CASSQGRSPEAFF.

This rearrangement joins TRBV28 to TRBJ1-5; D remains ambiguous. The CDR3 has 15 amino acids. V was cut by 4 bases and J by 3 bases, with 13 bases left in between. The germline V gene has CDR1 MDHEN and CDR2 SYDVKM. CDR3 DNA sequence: TGTGCCAGCAGTTCCCTTGACGGAAACAATCAGCCCCAGCATTTT. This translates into CASSSLDGNNQPQHF.

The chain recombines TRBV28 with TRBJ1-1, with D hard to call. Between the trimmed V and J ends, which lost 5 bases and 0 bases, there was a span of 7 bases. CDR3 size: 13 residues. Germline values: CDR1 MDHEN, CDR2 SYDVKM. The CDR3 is CASSRGMNTEAFF. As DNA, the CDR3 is TGTGCCAGCAGTCGAGGCATGAACACTGAAGCTTTCTTT.

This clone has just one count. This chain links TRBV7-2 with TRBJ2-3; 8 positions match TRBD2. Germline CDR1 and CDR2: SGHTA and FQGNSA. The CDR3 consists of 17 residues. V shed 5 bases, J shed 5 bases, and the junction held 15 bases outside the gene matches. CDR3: CASSLGDGRGGLDTQYF. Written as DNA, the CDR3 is TGTGCCAGCAGCCTGGGTGATGGTCGGGGGGGCTTAGATACGCAGTATTTT.

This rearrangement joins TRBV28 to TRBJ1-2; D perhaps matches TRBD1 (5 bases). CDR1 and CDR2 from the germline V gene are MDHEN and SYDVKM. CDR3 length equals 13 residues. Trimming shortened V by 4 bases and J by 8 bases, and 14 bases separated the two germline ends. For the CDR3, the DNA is TGTGCCAGCAGTTCTGCGGGGGTCCTGGGCTACACCTTC. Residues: CASSSAGVLGYTF.